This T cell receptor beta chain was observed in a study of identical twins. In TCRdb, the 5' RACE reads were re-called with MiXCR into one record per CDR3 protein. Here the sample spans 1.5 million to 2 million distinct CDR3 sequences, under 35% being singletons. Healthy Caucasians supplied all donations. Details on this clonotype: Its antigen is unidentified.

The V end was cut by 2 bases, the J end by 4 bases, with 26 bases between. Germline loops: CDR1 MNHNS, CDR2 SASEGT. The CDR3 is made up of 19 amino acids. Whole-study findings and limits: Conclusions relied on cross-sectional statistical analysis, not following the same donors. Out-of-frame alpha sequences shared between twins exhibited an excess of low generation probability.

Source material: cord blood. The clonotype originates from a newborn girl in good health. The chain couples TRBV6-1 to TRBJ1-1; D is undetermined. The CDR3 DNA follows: TGTGCCAGCAGTGAATTTGATCGGATTCAGACCATATTTTTCACTGAAGCTTTCTTT. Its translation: CASSEFDRIQTIFFTEAFF.